This T cell receptor beta chain was profiled in a study of T cell repertoires in cytomegalovirus infection. Study overall: Matching HLA type and CMV infection were both indicated by public TCR beta signatures.

Each CDR3 protein gets one entry after TCRdb re-called the reads with MiXCR. The data show fewer than 850,000 distinct CDR3 sequences, with 25% to 35% seen just once and less than 15% held by the top ten. As regards this clonotype: Antigen unknown.

CDR3 size: 13 residues. Per the germline V gene, CDR1 is SGHAT and CDR2 is FQDESV (reference sequence). Trimming pared 5 bases from V and 6 bases from J, leaving 13 bases between. Sequenced here: cultured CD8+ T cells from PBMCs, sampled from culture after CMV antigen stimulation. V usage is TRBV11-1 and J usage is TRBJ1-2; no firm D call. The receptor comes from a human donor in good health (CMV status not recorded). Some clones in this sample may be carry-over from other donors' samples. The CDR3 region is CASSPGQENGYTF. The CDR3 coding sequence is TGTGCCAGCAGCCCCGGGCAGGAAAATGGCTACACCTTC.